Detailed here is one TCR beta chain. The method was immunoSEQ multiplex PCR; TCRdb's version includes in-frame clones alone and lacks a portion of them. The profile shows 85,000 to 130,000 clones, around 86% of them singletons. Across 20 to 25 US areas, participants ranged in age from roughly 18 to 95 years. Allocation to cohorts depended on clinical history reported by the participants. The data were taken from a study of blood T cell repertoires in COVID-19. Across the whole study: Acute and convalescent COVID-19 samples came from the United States, Italy and Spain.

Per the germline V gene, CDR1 is ENHRY and CDR2 is SYGVKD. V lost 4 bases and J lost 4; bases outside the gene matches: 0. The CDR3 runs 12 residues. V is TRBV10-3 and J is TRBJ2-7, with TRBD2 matching 8 bases. The sample taken for sequencing was PBMCs or T cells enriched from blood (not recorded which). This TCR was recovered from a woman in her 50s who had recovered from COVID-19. CDR3 sequence reads: CAISVAGYEQYF. In DNA, the CDR3 is TGTGCCATCAGTGTAGCGGGGTACGAGCAGTACTTC.